Sequencing of this TCR beta chain was carried out in a study of T cell repertoires in aging, cancer and after chemotherapy. As for the study in general: Repeat sampling of healthy donors over several months to years showed clear clonal overlap. Study-wide results and limits: In cancer patients, declining TCR diversity with age involved lost richness and lost evenness.

In its sample, this clonotype ranks as medium-sized. No antigen is known for it. The template was genomic DNA from peripheral blood, not RNA. This CDR3 comprises 14 residues. Germline V lookup: CDR1 LNHDA, CDR2 SQIVND (reference sequence). The V and J ends lost 5 bases and 3 bases, in that order; junction bases with no gene match: 4. Rearranged V-D-J TRB sequences were amplified with a mixed TRB-A/B primer pool. TCRdb called the multiplex PCR reads again in MiXCR, with one record for every CDR3 protein. The table lists about 9,800 distinct CDR3 sequences, 37% of them singletons. The genes are TRBV19 and TRBJ2-3; 8 nucleotides match TRBD2. The sequence came from a human donor in good health. The sequencing sample was made of blood. The CDR3 DNA reads TGTGCCAGTAGTCCAGCGGGAGCAACAGATACGCAGTATTTT. Translation: CASSPAGATDTQYF.